This T cell receptor (beta chain) stems from a study of shared clonotypes between healthy human individuals. Study at large: CD4 naive cells filled three plates per donor, CD4 memory three, CD8 naive two and CD8 memory one.

A single count supports this clone. The healthy adult donors were HIV-negative and reported no recent acute infections or vaccinations. Donors comprised only Caucasian adults living in Nashville, Tennessee. The ends lost 6 bases at V and 3 bases at J; junction bases unmatched: 12. In germline, CDR1 is SNHLY, CDR2 FYNNEI. The CDR3 totals 16 residues. Per sorted-subset replicate PCR, input was around 200 ng DNA, representing about 32,000 T cell genomes. Assay: immunoSEQ multiplex PCR; the TCRdb copy retains only in-frame clones and omits some. Here the sample spans roughly 720,000 clones, about 90% being singletons.

The chain is built from TRBV2 and TRBJ1-1, with 8 bases aligning to TRBD1. Sequenced input: memory CD8+ T cells from PBMCs. Sample subset: CD45RO+ cells pooled with CCR7-negative TemRA cells. This clonotype was obtained from a man between 18 and 35 years old in good health. Some clones in this sample may be carry-over from other donors' samples. This CDR3 reads CASREFQGAWDTEAFF. The CDR3 coding sequence is TGTGCCAGCAGGGAATTTCAGGGGGCGTGGGACACTGAAGCTTTCTTT. Drawing the rest from reference TRBV2 and TRBJ1-1, the complete variable domain is EPEVTQTPSHQVTQMGQEVILRCVPISNHLYFYWYRQILGQKVEFLVSFYNNEISEKSEIFDDQFSVERPDGSNFTLKIRSTKLEDSAMYFCASREFQGAWDTEAFFGQGTRLTVV.